This TCR beta chain stems from a study of a mutant IDH1 vaccine in newly diagnosed glioma. The overall study: Patients received eight vaccinations in weeks 1, 3, 5, 7, 11, 15, 19, 23. Notes on the study in general: A vaccine-induced immune response developed in 93.3% of the patients. Pseudoprogression apparently tracked independently of changes in top peripheral T cell clonotypes.

Time point meaning: week 11, during vaccination. Doses consisted of 300 ug of mutant IDH1 20-mer peptide each, paired with topical imiquimod. On this clone: Its target is unknown.

CDR1 GTSNPN and CDR2 SVGIG come from the germline V gene (reference sequence). Trimming took 0 bases from V and 4 from J, leaving 22 bases between them. This CDR3 has 18 residues. Produced via immunoSEQ multiplex PCR; TCRdb's table is partial and in-frame only. This sample has roughly 120,000 clones, with around 80% found just once. The V call is TRBV30, the J call TRBJ2-1; D gene uncertain. This receptor was obtained from a man aged 35 to 55 with glioma. Source: PBMCs, taken from a glioma patient whose treatment included an IDH1 peptide vaccine. The CDR3 region is CAWSVKEKSDRRYNEQFF. The CDR3 bases are TGTGCCTGGAGTGTAAAAGAGAAGAGTGACCGAAGATACAATGAGCAGTTCTTC.